The clone carrying this T cell receptor (beta chain) was seen a handful of times. Its antigen remains unknown. With 5 bases removed from V and 1 base from J, the gap between germline ends came to 11 bases. Germline CDR1 and CDR2: SGHAT and FQNNGV. The CDR3 consists of 14 residues. A sample-barcoded 5' primer and a J-beta primer mix were used in a second PCR of roughly 6 to 12 cycles. TCRdb passed the 5' RACE reads through MiXCR, listing each CDR3 protein once. The sample carries approximately 1.5 million distinct CDR3 sequences, about 35% recorded once. Isolation of PBMCs gave at least 6.5 million cells per sample. Per individual sample, total RNA of at least 6 micrograms was extracted. This entry is derived from a study of blood T cells in healthy people across ages. Notes on the study in general: Bulk PBMC profiling left naive and antigen-experienced comparisons inconclusive.

This sequence originates from a woman aged 30 to 39 in good health. Sequenced input: blood. The chain uses TRBV11-2 and TRBJ1-1; D ambiguous. DNA for the CDR3: TGTGCCAGCAGCCCTTCGTGGAGGAACACTGAAGCTTTCTTT. It encodes CASSPSWRNTEAFF.